These T cell receptor beta chains were read from a single sample in a study of shared clonotypes between healthy human individuals. Profiling relied on immunoSEQ multiplex PCR, and the TCRdb table lists in-frame clones only, not all of them. The sample consists of hundreds of thousands of clones, under 80% of them appearing once. Source material: memory CD4+ T cells sorted from blood. The origin of the receptors is a woman aged 25 to 45 in good health. The CDR3 runs from the conserved cysteine through the conserved F or W. Fields, in order: J gene, clone size, D gene, V gene, CDR3 protein, CDR3 DNA. A D gene is named only where the DNA matches it firmly. Expanded clones get a size class; other rows say once, few or many, or leave the size out.

j_call: TRBJ2-7
clone_size: -
d_call: -
v_call: TRBV11-2
cdr3_aa: CASSLGPGAYEQYF
cdr3_nt: TGTGCCAGCAGCTTAGGTCCGGGGGCCTACGAGCAGTACTTC

j_call: TRBJ1-5
clone_size: -
d_call: TRBD1
v_call: TRBV28
cdr3_aa: CASTTGKGAHQPQHF
cdr3_nt: TGTGCCAGCACCACGGGGAAGGGGGCCCATCAGCCCCAGCATTTT

j_call: TRBJ1-2
clone_size: few
d_call: -
v_call: TRBV6-1
cdr3_aa: CASSSGDYGYTF
cdr3_nt: TGTGCCAGCAGTTCAGGGGATTATGGCTACACCTTC

j_call: TRBJ2-1
clone_size: -
d_call: -
v_call: TRBV7-6
cdr3_aa: CASSLGRVRQFF
cdr3_nt: TGTGCCAGCAGCTTAGGTCGGGTGCGGCAGTTCTTC

j_call: TRBJ1-2
clone_size: -
d_call: -
v_call: TRBV28
cdr3_aa: CASSSTGLNGYTF
cdr3_nt: TGTGCCAGCAGTTCAACAGGGTTAAATGGCTACACCTTC

j_call: TRBJ2-7
clone_size: -
d_call: -
v_call: TRBV4-2
cdr3_aa: CASSFLHEQYF
cdr3_nt: TGTGCCAGCAGCTTTCTACACGAGCAGTACTTC

j_call: TRBJ2-3
clone_size: -
d_call: -
v_call: TRBV5-1
cdr3_aa: CASSLVLARSDTQYF
cdr3_nt: TGCGCCAGCAGCTTGGTCCTAGCTAGGTCGGATACGCAGTATTTT

j_call: TRBJ2-1
clone_size: few
d_call: -
v_call: TRBV6-6
cdr3_aa: CASSRNRESNEQFF
cdr3_nt: TGTGCCAGCAGCCGCAACCGGGAGAGCAATGAGCAGTTCTTC

j_call: TRBJ1-5
clone_size: many
d_call: -
v_call: TRBV2
cdr3_aa: CASSARIEHQPQHF
cdr3_nt: TGTGCCAGCAGTGCCCGAATAGAACATCAGCCCCAGCATTTT

j_call: TRBJ1-5
clone_size: -
d_call: -
v_call: TRBV6-1
cdr3_aa: CASKSQGISNQPQHF
cdr3_nt: TGTGCCAGCAAGAGCCAGGGGATAAGCAATCAGCCCCAGCATTTT

j_call: TRBJ2-7
clone_size: -
d_call: -
v_call: TRBV18
cdr3_aa: CASSPPLGGGEQYF
cdr3_nt: TGTGCCAGCTCACCGCCCTTGGGGGGAGGAGAGCAGTACTTC

j_call: TRBJ1-2
clone_size: -
d_call: -
v_call: TRBV11-2
cdr3_aa: CASSLPGQGNYGYTF
cdr3_nt: TGTGCCAGCAGCTTACCGGGACAAGGAAACTATGGCTACACCTTC

j_call: TRBJ2-2
clone_size: -
d_call: -
v_call: TRBV9
cdr3_aa: CASNSMSPGGGELFF
cdr3_nt: TGTGCCAGCAACTCCATGTCCCCGGGCGGCGGGGAGCTGTTTTTT

j_call: TRBJ2-7
clone_size: -
d_call: TRBD2
v_call: TRBV5-5
cdr3_aa: CASSLLAGGPVEQYF
cdr3_nt: TGTGCCAGCAGCCTTTTAGCGGGAGGGCCGGTAGAGCAGTACTTC